The entry that follows covers one T cell receptor (beta chain) sequence. This sample is part of a study of PD-L1 blockade in urothelial cancer. On the study more broadly: Blood analysis was done at 3 weeks (second dose) and 6 weeks after treatment began.

The repertoire was sequenced with immunoSEQ multiplex PCR; TCRdb's copy has only in-frame clones and lacks some. This table holds approximately 40,000 clones, 75% to 90% found once. The V end lost 4 bases, the J end lost 8 bases, and 18 bases lay between the germline ends. Germline-derived CDR1 and CDR2 are LNHDA and SQIVND (reference sequence). This CDR3 spans 15 amino acids. Specified time point: peripheral blood 6 weeks after treatment start. The chain has TRBV19 and TRBJ2-1, with D maybe TRBD1 (5 bases). This sequence was found in a man aged 55 to 69 with urothelial cancer. The sequencing used PBMCs, collected around atezolizumab (anti-PD-L1) treatment. CDR3 nucleotides: TGTGCCAGTAGTAGGACGCTTAAGGGGTGGGATGAGCAGTTCTTC. Its translation: CASSRTLKGWDEQFF.